A selection of T cell receptor beta chains follows, all from one sample in a study of T-cell reconstitution after alpha-beta-depleted transplantation in children. TCRdb itself ran the PCR reads through MiXCR, one entry per CDR3 protein. This repertoire shows some 72,000 distinct CDR3 sequences, just under 7.5% found once; its top ten account for around 2.5%. Sequences were derived from PBMCs from the stem cell graft donor, sampled from the stem cell graft. These receptors all come from a human donor who donated a stem cell graft to a child with acute lymphoblastic leukemia. The CDR3 runs from the conserved cysteine through the conserved F or W. A D gene is named only where the DNA matches it firmly. Size tells how often a clone was seen (once, few, many) or the class of an expanded clone, and some rows leave it out.

J gene	V gene	D gene	clone size	CDR3 DNA	CDR3 protein
TRBJ1-2	TRBV7-2	-	many	TGTGCCAGCAGCCCCCACCCGACGAGGGGCTACACCTTC	CASSPHPTRGYTF
TRBJ1-2	TRBV20-1	-	many	TGCAGTGCTAGAGACTTGACCTCCTTAGAGGGTTACACCTTC	CSARDLTSLEGYTF
TRBJ1-4	TRBV7-2	TRBD1	many	TGTGCCAGCAGACCAACAGGGGCTCTTAATGAAAAACTGTTTTTT	CASRPTGALNEKLFF
TRBJ2-3	TRBV12-3/TRBV12-4	-	many	TGTGCCAGCAGTTTTTTATCGGCGGGGAGCACAGATACGCAGTATTTT	CASSFLSAGSTDTQYF
TRBJ1-3	TRBV23-1	-	-	TGCGCCAGCAGTCAGGAACCCTACTCTGGAAACACCATATATTTT	CASSQEPYSGNTIYF
TRBJ2-7	TRBV12-3/TRBV12-4	TRBD1	few	TGTGCCAGCAGAACGGGACAGGGTTCTCTTGAGCAGTACTTC	CASRTGQGSLEQYF
TRBJ2-7	TRBV18	TRBD2	-	TGTGCCAGCTCACCACCCCGGACTAGCGGCGAGCAGTACTTC	CASSPPRTSGEQYF
TRBJ2-7	TRBV2	-	few	TGTGCCAGCACGCTATTAGGGGACACGGGGGAGCAGTACTTC	CASTLLGDTGEQYF
TRBJ2-5	TRBV20-1	TRBD2	many	TGCAGCGGTCCTAGCGGGAACCAAGAGACCCAGTACTTC	CSGPSGNQETQYF
TRBJ1-5	TRBV5-1	-	many	TGCGCCAGCAGCTTGGATGGGGACAACAATCAGCCCCAGCATTTT	CASSLDGDNNQPQHF
TRBJ2-3	TRBV13	-	-	TGTGCCAGCAGCTTGTTCGTCCGGGAGAGCACAGATACGCAGTATTTT	CASSLFVRESTDTQYF
TRBJ2-5	TRBV20-1	TRBD2	many	TGCAGTGCTAAGGGACTAGCGGGAGTTCCCACCCAAGAGACCCAGTACTTC	CSAKGLAGVPTQETQYF
TRBJ2-3	TRBV15	-	-	TGTGCCACCAGCAGAGAAGTGGGTAGTCCAGATACGCAGTATTTT	CATSREVGSPDTQYF
TRBJ1-2	TRBV20-1	-	many	TGCAGTGCAAAGGGAGGGGGTGTTCACTATGGCTACACCTTC	CSAKGGGVHYGYTF
TRBJ2-1	TRBV7-2	TRBD2	-	TGTGCCAGCAGCTCGACTAGCGGGGGGAGTGAGCAGTTCTTC	CASSSTSGGSEQFF
TRBJ2-5	TRBV12-3/TRBV12-4	-	many	TGTGCCAGCACATCAACACTACTAGGCCGTTGGGAGACCCAGTACTTC	CASTSTLLGRWETQYF
TRBJ2-1	TRBV6-2/TRBV6-3	-	-	TGTGCCAGCGGGGGGGCTCGGAATGAGCAGTTCTTC	CASGGARNEQFF
TRBJ2-1	TRBV5-1	TRBD1	many	TGCGCCAGCAGCAAGACGGGACAGGGCTTCAATGAGCAGTTCTTC	CASSKTGQGFNEQFF
TRBJ2-1	TRBV2	TRBD2	-	TGTGCCAGCAGGGGACTAGCGGGAGATGATGAGCAGTTCTTC	CASRGLAGDDEQFF
TRBJ2-3	TRBV6-5	-	-	TGTGCCAGCAGTTACTCAGCAGGGCTCAGCACAGATACGCAGTATTTT	CASSYSAGLSTDTQYF
TRBJ1-5	TRBV2	-	few	TGTGCCAGCAGAAAGGACAGTCAGCCCCAGCATTTT	CASRKDSQPQHF
TRBJ2-6	TRBV24-1	-	many	TGTGCCACCGAGACGGCCACCCTCTCTGGGGCCAACGTCCTGACTTTC	CATETATLSGANVLTF
TRBJ2-3	TRBV11-2	-	many	TGTGCCAGCGGCTCGGTACCACCCAATACGCAGTATTTT	CASGSVPPNTQYF
TRBJ2-7	TRBV4-3	-	few	TGCGCCAGCAGCTTCAGGGTTTCTACCACCTACGAGCAGTACTTC	CASSFRVSTTYEQYF
TRBJ2-5	TRBV6-2/TRBV6-3	TRBD2	many	TGTGCCAGCAGCCCCGCGAGCGGGGGGCGAAAGTACTTC	CASSPASGGRKYF
TRBJ2-1	TRBV3-1	-	many	TGTGCCAGCGGACAGACGCGGAAGAGCTCCTACAATGAGCAGTTCTTC	CASGQTRKSSYNEQFF
TRBJ1-1	TRBV6-5	-	many	TGTGCCAGCATGTCGACAGGTCTGAACACTGAAGCTTTCTTT	CASMSTGLNTEAFF